What follows are 23 T cell receptor beta chains derived from one specimen sequenced in a study of T cells after yellow fever vaccination (dated by TCRdb to about 2019). Libraries were built with 5' RACE. Sequencing relied on an Illumina NovaSeq 6000. Clones were called with MiXCR by TCRdb after fastp trimmed the public reads at Q25, and only in-frame beta chains were retained. Each CDR3 protein appears once, grouped with its most common genes and DNA. The sample table contains 95,000 to 100,000 distinct CDR3 sequences; only one count was recorded for about 6% of them. Of the sample, about 40% falls within the top ten clones. The sample's treatment or condition, from its label and the paper: live attenuated yellow fever vaccine strain. This material consisted of CD8+ T cells sorted from PBMCs, taken 10 days after the yellow fever booster vaccination. All receptors come from a man aged 18 to 30 who received the YFV17D yellow fever vaccine.

This clonotype was observed a handful of times. J is TRBJ2-1 and V is TRBV7-9; 7 bases match TRBD2. Germline CDR1 reads SEHNR; CDR2 reads FQNEAQ (reference sequence). This CDR3 contains 12 residues. V lost 11 bases, J lost 2 bases, and 3 bases stayed unmatched. Here the CDR3 DNA reads TGTGCCCACGGGGGGACCTACAATGAGCAGTTCTTC. Translated, it gives CAHGGTYNEQFF.

This clonotype was counted many times. The chain carries TRBV7-9 and TRBJ1-4, with 10 bases fitting TRBD1. CDR3 length: 13 residues. The junction had 4 bases not matched to a gene; V was cut back by 9 bases and J by 6 bases. CDR1 is SEHNR, CDR2 FQNEAQ, per germline (reference sequence). CDR3 loop: CASTTGGDEKLFF. The CDR3 DNA reads as TGTGCCAGTACGACAGGGGGCGATGAAAAACTGTTTTTT.

The chain uses TRBV4-1 and TRBJ2-4; 8 nucleotides align to TRBD1. Germline CDR1 reads MGHRA; CDR2 reads YSYEKL. The CDR3 loop spans 17 amino acids. V trimming: 4 bases; J trimming: 4 bases; junction bases outside the gene matches: 12. The DNA for the CDR3 is TGCGCCAGCAGCCTGACCAACCCACGGACAGGGAAAAACATTCAGTACTTC. This encodes CASSLTNPRTGKNIQYF.

The CDR3 sequence: CASSDRGLNTGELFF. The CDR3, as DNA: TGTGCCAGCAGTGACAGGGGCCTGAACACCGGGGAGCTGTTTTTT. V gene TRBV12-3 or TRBV12-4 combines with J gene TRBJ2-2; 8 nucleotides match TRBD1. CDR3 length: 15 amino acids. The ends lost 5 bases at V and 1 base at J; junction bases unmatched: 3.

The rearrangement uses TRBV15 and TRBJ1-1; D gene ambiguous. Deletions cut 0 bases from V and 1 base from J, with 3 bases between. Germline CDR1 reads LNHNV; CDR2 reads YYDKDF (reference sequence). This CDR3 is built from 13 residues. CDR3 DNA sequence: TGTGCCACCAGCAGAGAAACGAACACTGAAGCTTTCTTT. Translating gives CATSRETNTEAFF. Combining the CDR3 with reference TRBV15 and TRBJ1-1 gives the whole variable domain DAMVIQNPRYQVTQFGKPVTLSCSQTLNHNVMYWYQQKSSQAPKLLFHYYDKDFNNEADTPDNFQSRRPNTSFCFLDIRSPGLGDTAMYLCATSRETNTEAFFGQGTRLTVV.

To note about this clonotype: This could be a read error, since a much larger clone is one nucleotide away. The conserved phenylalanine or tryptophan normally closing the CDR3 is absent here, so this likely arose from a read error. The chain recombines TRBV6-5 with TRBJ2-2; D remains ambiguous. V lost 6 bases and J 4 bases, leaving 9 bases between the germline ends. This CDR3 is built from 13 residues. Germline CDR1 MNHEY, CDR2 SVGAGI. The CDR3 spells CASSLGPTGELFL. The CDR3 region has the DNA TGTGCCAGCAGCCTCGGCCCCACCGGGGAGCTGTTTCTT.

This rearrangement joins TRBV7-2 to TRBJ2-3, with 10 bases identical to TRBD2. V dropped 2 bases and J dropped 3; count of bases not matched to a gene: 5. Germline V gene lookup returns CDR1 SGHTA and CDR2 FQGNSA. CDR3 length: 16 amino acids. CDR3 protein: CASSLRTSGWTDTQYF. In DNA form, the CDR3 reads TGTGCCAGCAGCTTAAGGACTAGCGGTTGGACAGATACGCAGTATTTT. Variable domain in full (rest from reference TRBV7-2 and TRBJ2-3): GAGVSQSPSNKVTEKGKDVELRCDPISGHTALYWYRQSLGQGLEFLIYFQGNSAPDKSGLPSDRFSAERTGGSVSTLTIQRTQQEDSAVYLCASSLRTSGWTDTQYFGPGTRLTVL.

This clonotype was found a few times. The chain links TRBV27 to TRBJ1-6; 7 bases map to TRBD1. The CDR3 covers 13 residues. Germline CDR1 reads MNHEY; CDR2 reads SMNVEV (reference sequence). J gave up 10 bases and V 6 bases, and 6 bases lay outside the gene matches. The chain's CDR3 is CASRRQGRSPLHF. The CDR3 DNA follows: TGTGCCAGCAGGCGACAGGGAAGGTCACCCCTCCACTTT.

This clonotype came up a few times. The rearrangement links TRBV5-1 to TRBJ2-7, with 8 bases aligning to TRBD1. This CDR3 contains 13 residues. J was trimmed by 0 bases and V by 6 bases; bases with no gene match: 2. Per the germline V gene, CDR1 is SGHRS and CDR2 is YFSETQ. CDR3 sequence: CASTDRASYEQYF. CDR3 bases: TGCGCCAGCACGGACAGGGCCTCCTACGAGCAGTACTTC.

In its sample, this clonotype was seen many times. DNA of the CDR3: TGTGCCAGCAGTGAGTACCTAGCAAGAGAGCAGTACTTC. It codes for CASSEYLAREQYF. J is TRBJ2-7 and V is TRBV6-1; weak D call: TRBD2 (5 bases). There are 13 residues in the CDR3. From germline, CDR1 is MNHNS and CDR2 SASEGT. The V end lost 3 bases, the J end lost 7 bases, and 13 bases lay between the germline ends.

This clonotype came up many times. This chain uses TRBV7-6 with TRBJ2-5, with D hard to call. Germline V CDR1 and CDR2: SGHVS, FNYEAQ. Trimming took off 3 bases at V and 2 bases at J, with 10 bases between the two ends. This CDR3 is built from 14 residues. The CDR3: CASSFVGYQETQYF. Written as DNA, the CDR3 is TGTGCCAGCAGCTTTGTTGGCTATCAAGAGACCCAGTACTTC.

At least ten counts were recorded for this clonotype. This chain connects TRBV29-1 to TRBJ2-5, with D perhaps given as TRBD1 or TRBD2 (5 bases each). V lost 7 bases, J lost 2 bases, and 17 bases lay in between. The CDR3 has 14 residues. The germline V gene encodes CDR1 SQVTM and CDR2 ANQGSEA. CDR3 region: CSGTDGTDQETQYF. Here the CDR3 DNA reads TGCAGCGGGACGGACGGGACCGATCAAGAGACCCAGTACTTC.

This clonotype was recorded at least ten times. V and J are TRBV20-1 and TRBJ1-2; perhaps TRBD1 as D (5 bases). Looked up from germline, CDR1 is DFQATT and CDR2 is SNEGSKA (reference sequence). V lost 0 bases and J 5 bases, leaving 13 bases between the germline ends. This CDR3 spans 14 amino acids. In DNA, the CDR3 is TGCAGTGCTAGAGATTCCAGGGAGGAATATGGCTACACCTTC. Translation: CSARDSREEYGYTF.

The rearrangement uses TRBV29-1 and TRBJ2-5, with D possibly being TRBD1 or TRBD2 (5 bases each). The ends were cut back, 2 bases at V and 0 bases at J, with 19 bases in the middle. This CDR3 contains 17 residues. Germline lookup yields CDR1 SQVTM and CDR2 ANQGSEA. CDR3 protein: CSVEPSRGREYQETQYF. The CDR3 DNA reads as TGCAGCGTTGAACCGTCTAGGGGCAGGGAGTACCAAGAGACCCAGTACTTC.

The rearrangement joins TRBV6-2 or TRBV6-3 to TRBJ2-1, with D possibly called TRBD1 or TRBD2 (5 bases each). Germline V CDR1 and CDR2: MNHEY, SVGEGT. The V end was cut by 6 bases, the J end by 0 bases, with 21 bases between. CDR3 length equals 18 residues. The CDR3 spells CASSLRPGAASSYNEQFF. The CDR3, as DNA: TGTGCCAGCAGCCTACGCCCCGGGGCGGCCAGCTCCTACAATGAGCAGTTCTTC.

The genes are TRBV7-6 and TRBJ2-7; 9 bases align to TRBD2. The CDR3 loop spans 14 amino acids. Germline CDR1 is SGHVS and CDR2 is FNYEAQ. The V gene end was trimmed by 5 bases and the J gene end by 1 base; junction bases not matched to a gene: 3. Written as DNA, the CDR3 is TGTGCCAGCAGCCCAAGCGGGGGGTCCTACGAGCAGTACTTC. This codes for CASSPSGGSYEQYF.

This clonotype was seen more than once but under ten times. V and J are TRBV29-1 and TRBJ2-7; no firm D call. V lost 1 base, J lost 2 bases, and 12 bases lay in between. CDR1 and CDR2 from the germline V gene are SQVTM and ANQGSEA. CDR3 size: 14 residues. The CDR3 DNA sequence: TGCAGCGTTGAAGGGCCGGCTGAAACCTACGAGCAGTACTTC. Protein product: CSVEGPAETYEQYF.

This chain links TRBV5-1 with TRBJ1-2; a weak D match, TRBD1 (6 bases). The CDR3 contains 17 residues. Trimming removed 2 bases from V and 0 bases from J, with 17 bases in between. Per the germline V gene, CDR1 is SGHRS and CDR2 is YFSETQ. CDR3: CASSLRGDRTTNYGYTF. The CDR3 DNA sequence: TGCGCCAGCAGCTTAAGAGGAGACAGGACAACTAACTATGGCTACACCTTC.

This clonotype was counted only a few times. The genes are TRBV27 and TRBJ1-2; D uncertain. Trimming stripped 10 bases from V and 4 bases from J, with 16 bases between. This CDR3 contains 13 residues. The germline CDR1 and CDR2 sequences are MNHEY and SMNVEV (reference sequence). The CDR3 bases are TGTGCCACCAGCTTCGGGCCCTCCTATGGCTACACCTTC. This encodes CATSFGPSYGYTF.

The genes are TRBV7-9 and TRBJ1-2, with unresolved D. The CDR3 consists of 14 residues. Germline-derived CDR1 and CDR2 are SEHNR and FQNEAQ (reference sequence). With 4 bases removed from V and 4 bases from J, the gap between germline ends came to 13 bases. The CDR3: CASSSGGGLYGYTF. The CDR3 DNA follows: TGTGCCAGCAGCTCCGGCGGCGGTCTCTATGGCTACACCTTC.

This chain connects TRBV4-1 to TRBJ2-7, with TRBD1 matching 8 bases. V trimming: 4 bases; J trimming: 2 bases; junction bases outside the gene matches: 4. From germline, CDR1 is MGHRA and CDR2 YSYEKL. The CDR3 sequence is 14 residues long. The CDR3 here is CASSRPGQAYEQYF. The CDR3 DNA sequence: TGCGCCAGCAGCCGACCGGGACAGGCCTACGAGCAGTACTTC.

The rearrangement uses TRBV5-5 and TRBJ2-1; the match to TRBD2 covers 11 bases. V shed 0 bases, J shed 1 base, and the junction held 9 bases outside the gene matches. The CDR3 is 19 residues long. Germline V gives CDR1 SGHKS, CDR2 YYEKEE (reference sequence). CDR3 amino acids: CASSLVVSGGASSYNEQFF. CDR3 in DNA: TGTGCCAGCAGCTTGGTGGTTAGCGGGGGGGCTTCATCCTACAATGAGCAGTTCTTC.

In this sample, this clonotype turned up many times. The chain couples TRBV5-5 to TRBJ2-3; either TRBD1 or TRBD2 may supply D (5 bases each). Germline CDR1 and CDR2: SGHKS and YYEKEE (reference sequence). CDR3 size: 15 residues. The germline V and J ends were trimmed by 7 bases and 0 bases, with 15 bases remaining between them. The CDR3 protein is CASCPGTASTDTQYF. The CDR3 DNA is TGTGCCAGCTGCCCTGGGACGGCTAGCACAGATACGCAGTATTTT.